The text below deals with one T cell receptor beta chain. What it recognizes is unknown. The sample is drawn from a study of shared clonotypes between healthy human individuals. Points from the study as a whole: The naive CD4 repertoires of a few donors were compared, and around 5% of clonotypes were shared.

Sequencing was performed with immunoSEQ multiplex PCR; in TCRdb, only in-frame clones are kept and a portion is missing. The top ten hold over 8.5% of the sample, which has 230,000 or so clones, 65% seen once. The donors were adults (healthy and HIV-negative) with no recent acute infections or vaccinations. In germline, CDR1 is SGHTA, CDR2 FQGNSA. The CDR3 sequence is 15 residues long. Trimming at V came to 4 bases and at J to 4 bases, leaving 8 bases not matched to a gene. This sequence originates from a man aged 30 to 39 in good health. Sequenced input: memory CD4+ T cells sorted from blood. As for subset: CD45RA-negative fraction. The gene calls are TRBV7-2 and TRBJ1-2, with TRBD1 matching 8 bases. The CDR3 protein is CASSSRDRLIYGYTF. CDR3 nucleotide sequence: TGTGCCAGCAGCTCTAGGGACAGGCTAATCTATGGCTACACCTTC. The full variable domain, completed using reference TRBV7-2 and TRBJ1-2, is GAGVSQSPSNKVTEKGKDVELRCDPISGHTALYWYRQSLGQGLEFLIYFQGNSAPDKSGLPSDRFSAERTGGSVSTLTIQRTQQEDSAVYLCASSSRDRLIYGYTFGSGTRLTVV.